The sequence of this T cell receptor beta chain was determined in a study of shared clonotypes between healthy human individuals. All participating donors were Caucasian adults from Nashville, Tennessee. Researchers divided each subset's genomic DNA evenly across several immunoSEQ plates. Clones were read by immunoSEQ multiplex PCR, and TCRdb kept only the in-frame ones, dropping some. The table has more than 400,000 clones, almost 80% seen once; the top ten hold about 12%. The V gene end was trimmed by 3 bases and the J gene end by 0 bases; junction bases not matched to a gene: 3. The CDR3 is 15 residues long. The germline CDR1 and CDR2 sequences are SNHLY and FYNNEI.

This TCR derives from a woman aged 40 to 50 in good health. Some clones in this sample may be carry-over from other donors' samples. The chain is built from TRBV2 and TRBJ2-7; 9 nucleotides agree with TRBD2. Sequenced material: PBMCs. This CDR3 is CASSDLAGSSYEQYF. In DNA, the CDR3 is TGTGCCAGCAGTGACCTAGCGGGAAGCTCCTACGAGCAGTACTTC. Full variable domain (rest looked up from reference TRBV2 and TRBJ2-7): EPEVTQTPSHQVTQMGQEVILRCVPISNHLYFYWYRQILGQKVEFLVSFYNNEISEKSEIFDDQFSVERPDGSNFTLKIRSTKLEDSAMYFCASSDLAGSSYEQYFGPGTRLTVT.